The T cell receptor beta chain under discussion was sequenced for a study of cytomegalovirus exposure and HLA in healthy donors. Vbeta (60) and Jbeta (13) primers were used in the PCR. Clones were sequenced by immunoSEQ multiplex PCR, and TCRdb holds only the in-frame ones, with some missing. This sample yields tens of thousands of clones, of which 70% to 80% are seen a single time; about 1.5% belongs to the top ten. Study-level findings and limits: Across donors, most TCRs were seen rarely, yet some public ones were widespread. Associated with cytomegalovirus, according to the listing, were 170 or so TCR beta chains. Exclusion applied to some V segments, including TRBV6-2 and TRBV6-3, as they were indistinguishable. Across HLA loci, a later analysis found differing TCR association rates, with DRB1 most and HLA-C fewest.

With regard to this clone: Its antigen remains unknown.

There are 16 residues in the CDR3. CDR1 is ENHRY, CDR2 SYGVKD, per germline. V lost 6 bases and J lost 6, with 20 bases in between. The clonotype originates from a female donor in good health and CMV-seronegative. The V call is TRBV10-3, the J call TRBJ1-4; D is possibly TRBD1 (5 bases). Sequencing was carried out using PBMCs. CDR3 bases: TGTGCCATCAGAGACCCCTCCAGGGATGTGGATGAAAAACTGTTTTTT. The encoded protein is CAIRDPSRDVDEKLFF.